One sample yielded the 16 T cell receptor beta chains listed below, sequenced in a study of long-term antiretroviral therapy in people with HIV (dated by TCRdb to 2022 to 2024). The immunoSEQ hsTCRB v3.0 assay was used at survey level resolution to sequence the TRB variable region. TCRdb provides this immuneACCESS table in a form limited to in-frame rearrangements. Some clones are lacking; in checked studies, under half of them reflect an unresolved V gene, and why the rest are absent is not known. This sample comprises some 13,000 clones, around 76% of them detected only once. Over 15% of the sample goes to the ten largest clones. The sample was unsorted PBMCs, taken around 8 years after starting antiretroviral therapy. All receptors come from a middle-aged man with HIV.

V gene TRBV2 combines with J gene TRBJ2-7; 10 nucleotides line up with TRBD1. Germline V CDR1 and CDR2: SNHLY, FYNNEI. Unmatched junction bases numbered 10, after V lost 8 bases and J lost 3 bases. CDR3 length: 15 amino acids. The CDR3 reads CASPRIGDRGYEQYF. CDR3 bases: TGTGCCAGCCCTCGGATAGGGGACAGGGGCTACGAGCAGTACTTC.

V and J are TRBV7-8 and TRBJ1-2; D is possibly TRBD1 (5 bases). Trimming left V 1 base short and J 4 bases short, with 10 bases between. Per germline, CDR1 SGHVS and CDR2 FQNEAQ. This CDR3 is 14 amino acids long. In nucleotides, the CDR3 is TGTGCCAGCAGCTTAGATCCAGGGACCTATGGCTACACCTTC. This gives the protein CASSLDPGTYGYTF.

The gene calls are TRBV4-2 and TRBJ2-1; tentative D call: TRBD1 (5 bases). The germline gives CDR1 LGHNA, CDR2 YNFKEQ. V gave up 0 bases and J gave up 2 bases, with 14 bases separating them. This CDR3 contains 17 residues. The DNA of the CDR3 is TGTGCCAGCAGCCAAGAACCACCAGGGTCCCCCTACAATGAGCAGTTCTTC. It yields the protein CASSQEPPGSPYNEQFF.

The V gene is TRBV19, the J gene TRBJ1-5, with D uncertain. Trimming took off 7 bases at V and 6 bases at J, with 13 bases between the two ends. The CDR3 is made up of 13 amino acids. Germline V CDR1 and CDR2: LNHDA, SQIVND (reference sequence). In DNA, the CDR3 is TGTGCCAGTACCGAAGAGGGATTTCAGCCCCAGCATTTT. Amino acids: CASTEEGFQPQHF.

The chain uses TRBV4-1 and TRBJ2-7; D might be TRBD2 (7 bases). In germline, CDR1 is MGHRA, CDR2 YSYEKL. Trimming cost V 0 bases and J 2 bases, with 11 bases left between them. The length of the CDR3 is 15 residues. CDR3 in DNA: TGCGCCAGCAGCCAAGATGAGGGGGGGGCCTACGAGCAGTACTTC. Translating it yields CASSQDEGGAYEQYF.

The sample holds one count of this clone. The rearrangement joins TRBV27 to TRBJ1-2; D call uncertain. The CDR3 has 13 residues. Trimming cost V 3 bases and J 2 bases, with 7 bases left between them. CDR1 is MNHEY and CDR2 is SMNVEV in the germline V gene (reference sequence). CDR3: CASSFVGNYGYTF. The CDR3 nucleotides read TGTGCCAGCAGTTTTGTGGGAAACTATGGCTACACCTTC.

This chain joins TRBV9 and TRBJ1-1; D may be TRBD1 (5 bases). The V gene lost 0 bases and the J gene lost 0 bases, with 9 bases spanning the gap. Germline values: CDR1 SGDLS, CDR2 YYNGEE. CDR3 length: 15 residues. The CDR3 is CASSVGGEVNTEAFF. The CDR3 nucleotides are TGTGCCAGCAGCGTAGGGGGGGAAGTGAACACTGAAGCTTTCTTT.

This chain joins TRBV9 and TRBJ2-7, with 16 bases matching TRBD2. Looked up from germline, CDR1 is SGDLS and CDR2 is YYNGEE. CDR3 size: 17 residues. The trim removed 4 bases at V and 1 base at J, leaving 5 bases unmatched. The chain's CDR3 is CASSPGTSGGGSYEQYF. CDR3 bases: TGTGCCAGCAGCCCCGGGACTAGCGGGGGGGGATCCTACGAGCAGTACTTC.

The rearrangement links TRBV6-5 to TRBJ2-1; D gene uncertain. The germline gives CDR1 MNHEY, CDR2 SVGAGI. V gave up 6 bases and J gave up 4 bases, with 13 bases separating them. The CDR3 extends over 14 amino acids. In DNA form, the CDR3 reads TGTGCCAGCAGCGAACAAGGAACTTACAATGAGCAGTTCTTC. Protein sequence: CASSEQGTYNEQFF.

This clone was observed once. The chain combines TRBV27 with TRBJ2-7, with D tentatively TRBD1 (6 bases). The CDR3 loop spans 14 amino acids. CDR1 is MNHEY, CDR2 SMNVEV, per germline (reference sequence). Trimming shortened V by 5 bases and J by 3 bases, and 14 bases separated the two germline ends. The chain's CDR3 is CASSQQGHHYEQYF. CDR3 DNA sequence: TGTGCCAGCAGTCAACAGGGTCACCACTACGAGCAGTACTTC.

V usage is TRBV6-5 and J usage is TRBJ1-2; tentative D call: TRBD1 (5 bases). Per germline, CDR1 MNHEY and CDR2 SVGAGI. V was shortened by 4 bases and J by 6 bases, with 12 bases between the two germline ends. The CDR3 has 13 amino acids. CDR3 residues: CASSFRDLNGYTF. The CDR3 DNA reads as TGTGCCAGCAGTTTCAGGGACCTTAATGGCTACACCTTC.

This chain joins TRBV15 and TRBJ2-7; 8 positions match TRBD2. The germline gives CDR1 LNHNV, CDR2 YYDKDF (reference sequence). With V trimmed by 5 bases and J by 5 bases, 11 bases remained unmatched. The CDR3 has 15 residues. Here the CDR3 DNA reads TGTGCCACCAGCGTTGCGCCTAGCGGGCCCGACGAGCAGTACTTC. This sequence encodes CATSVAPSGPDEQYF.

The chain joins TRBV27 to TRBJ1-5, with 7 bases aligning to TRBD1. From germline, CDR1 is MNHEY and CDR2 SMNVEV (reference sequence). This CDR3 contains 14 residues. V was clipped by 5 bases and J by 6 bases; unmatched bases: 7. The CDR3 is CASSVTGVGQPQHF. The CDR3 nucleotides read TGTGCCAGCAGTGTCACAGGGGTTGGTCAGCCCCAGCATTTT.

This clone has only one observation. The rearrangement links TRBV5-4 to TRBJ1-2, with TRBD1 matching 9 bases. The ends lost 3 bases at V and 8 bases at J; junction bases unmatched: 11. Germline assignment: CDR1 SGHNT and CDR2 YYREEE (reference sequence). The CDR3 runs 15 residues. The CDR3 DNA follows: TGTGCCAGCAGCTACCCCGGGACAGGGAGTTTCGGCTACACCTTC. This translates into CASSYPGTGSFGYTF.

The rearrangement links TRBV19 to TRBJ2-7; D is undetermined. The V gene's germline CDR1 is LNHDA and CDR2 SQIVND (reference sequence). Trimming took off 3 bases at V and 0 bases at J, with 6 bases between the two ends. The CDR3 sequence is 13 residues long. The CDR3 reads CASSIDLSYEQYF. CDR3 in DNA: TGTGCCAGTAGTATCGACCTCTCCTACGAGCAGTACTTC.

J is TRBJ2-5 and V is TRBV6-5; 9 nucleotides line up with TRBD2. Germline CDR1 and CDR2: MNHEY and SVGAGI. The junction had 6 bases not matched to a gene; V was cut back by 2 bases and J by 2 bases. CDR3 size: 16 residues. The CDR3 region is CASSYGASGEQETQYF. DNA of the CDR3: TGTGCCAGCAGTTACGGGGCTAGCGGGGAACAAGAGACCCAGTACTTC.